This T cell receptor (beta chain) was sequenced during a study of blood T cells in healthy people across ages. The study's findings and limits: Without sorted subsets, naive and antigen-experienced compartments could not be conclusively compared.

The V segment lost 2 bases and the J segment 2 bases; nucleotides outside the gene matches: 12. CDR1 SGHTA and CDR2 FQGNSA come from the germline V gene. The CDR3 has 18 amino acids. The use of a sample-barcoded 5' primer and a J-beta primer mix characterized a second PCR of roughly 7 to 11 cycles. TCRdb reanalysed the 5' RACE reads using MiXCR and keeps one entry per CDR3 protein. In the table there are 720,000 or so distinct CDR3 sequences, 40% to 45% of which are singletons. In this sample, this clonotype turned up many times. What it binds is unknown. The receptor was isolated from a man older than 75 in good health. The sequencing input was blood. The V and J genes are TRBV7-2 and TRBJ2-7, with 10 bases aligning to TRBD2. Written as DNA, the CDR3 is TGTGCCAGCAGCTTAAGGCCCCCCCTAGCGGGGGCAACCTACGAGCAGTACTTC. Protein product: CASSLRPPLAGATYEQYF.